A selection of T cell receptor beta chains follows, all from one sample in a study of T cells in Graves' hyperthyroidism and ophthalmopathy. TCRdb re-called the multiplex PCR reads through MiXCR, storing one row per CDR3 protein. The table has hundreds of thousands of distinct CDR3 sequences, 14% seen once. The source material was blood. Every receptor here comes from a woman aged 18-35 years with Graves' hyperthyroidism. The CDR3 runs from the conserved cysteine through the conserved F or W. The order of the fields is D gene, clone size, CDR3 length, V gene, J gene, CDR3 protein, CDR3 DNA. D genes are given only for firm matches. Only part of the rows carry a size: once, few, many, or a class if the clone is expanded.

.	few	17	TRBV4-1	TRBJ1-6	CASSQRQAGTYNSPLHF	TGCGCCAGCAGCCAGAGGCAGGCAGGAACCTATAATTCACCCCTCCACTTT
.	many	13	TRBV7-2	TRBJ1-2	CASSRGPRYGYTF	TGTGCCAGCAGCCGTGGCCCCCGGTATGGCTACACCTTC
.	few	13	TRBV6-2/TRBV6-3	TRBJ2-2	CASMRLNTGELFF	TGTGCCAGCATGCGGCTTAACACCGGGGAGCTGTTTTTT
.	many	14	TRBV6-2/TRBV6-3	TRBJ2-1	CASNIPNGKGEQFF	TGTGCCAGCAACATTCCGAACGGGAAGGGTGAGCAGTTCTTC
TRBD2	few	13	TRBV7-3	TRBJ2-7	CASSLTSGSRQYF	TGTGCCAGCAGCTTAACTAGCGGGAGCCGGCAGTACTTC
.	many	12	TRBV24-1	TRBJ2-3	CATSDFGDTQYF	TGTGCCACCAGTGATTTCGGAGATACGCAGTATTTT
TRBD1	few	16	TRBV12-3/TRBV12-4	TRBJ1-2	CASSSPTRTGNYGYTF	TGTGCCAGCAGCTCACCCACCCGGACAGGGAACTATGGCTACACCTTC
.	many	16	TRBV28	TRBJ2-1	CASSLPGQPSYNEQFF	TGTGCCAGCAGTCTCCCCGGGCAACCCTCCTACAATGAGCAGTTCTTC
TRBD2	many	15	TRBV27	TRBJ2-7	CASSLSRDYSYEQYF	TGTGCCAGCAGTTTAAGTAGGGACTACTCCTACGAGCAGTACTTC
TRBD2	many	15	TRBV6-1	TRBJ2-1	CASGRGGGRAGEQFF	TGTGCCAGCGGCAGAGGCGGCGGGAGGGCGGGTGAGCAGTTCTTC
TRBD2	many	13	TRBV27	TRBJ2-7	CASSFLAGAKQYF	TGTGCCAGCAGTTTTCTAGCGGGAGCAAAGCAGTACTTC
TRBD2	few	16	TRBV12-3/TRBV12-4	TRBJ2-7	CASSPLSSGHSYEQYF	TGTGCCAGCAGTCCACTTTCTAGCGGGCACTCCTACGAGCAGTACTTC
TRBD2	once	15	TRBV9	TRBJ2-3	CASSVAGRDTDTQYF	TGTGCCAGCAGCGTAGCCGGGAGGGACACAGATACGCAGTATTTT
.	few	16	TRBV29-1	TRBJ2-2	CSVEDQASLVAGELFF	TGCAGCGTTGAAGATCAGGCCTCTCTAGTAGCCGGGGAGCTGTTTTTT
TRBD2	few	16	TRBV20-1	TRBJ2-7	CSARGLRGGSTYEQYF	TGCAGTGCTAGAGGGTTGAGGGGAGGGTCCACCTACGAGCAGTACTTC
.	many	15	TRBV5-5	TRBJ1-5	CASSLAIAPGEPQHF	TGTGCCAGCAGCTTGGCGATAGCTCCGGGGGAACCCCAGCATTTT
TRBD1	.	14	TRBV12-3/TRBV12-4	TRBJ2-5	CASSQGQVQGTQYF	TGTGCCAGCAGTCAGGGACAGGTACAAGGGACCCAGTACTTC
TRBD2	many	16	TRBV20-1	TRBJ2-3	CSASPALAGGADTQYF	TGCAGTGCTAGTCCCGCCTTAGCGGGAGGAGCAGATACGCAGTATTTT
TRBD1	few	16	TRBV5-6	TRBJ1-1	CASSTGPGQRNTEAFF	TGTGCCAGCAGCACAGGTCCGGGACAGAGGAACACTGAAGCTTTCTTT
TRBD1	many	14	TRBV30	TRBJ2-7	CAYSRDRARREQYF	TGTGCCTACTCGCGGGACAGGGCTCGGCGAGAGCAGTACTTC
.	few	14	TRBV12-3/TRBV12-4	TRBJ2-7	CASSPRRQRYEQYF	TGTGCCAGCAGCCCGCGACGACAGCGGTACGAGCAGTACTTC
.	.	16	TRBV2	TRBJ2-1	CATLRAGSLVSDEQFF	TGTGCCACCCTGAGAGCGGGCTCATTAGTATCGGATGAGCAGTTCTTC
.	.	13	TRBV29-1	TRBJ1-2	CSVEDLQPYGYTF	TGCAGCGTTGAAGATTTACAGCCCTATGGCTACACCTTC
TRBD2	.	19	TRBV5-1	TRBJ2-2	CASSLVGPLRGKDTGELFF	TGCGCCAGCAGCTTGGTTGGCCCACTGCGGGGGAAGGACACCGGGGAGCTGTTTTTT
TRBD2	.	18	TRBV7-9	TRBJ2-1	CASSPRRLAGGQYNEQFF	TGTGCCAGCAGCCCAAGACGTCTAGCGGGAGGACAATACAATGAGCAGTTCTTC
TRBD1	.	16	TRBV4-1	TRBJ1-2	CASSQPLTGPDYGYTF	TGCGCCAGCAGCCAGCCCCTGACAGGGCCCGACTATGGCTACACCTTC
.	many	16	TRBV11-2	TRBJ2-5	CASSSGVPPYQETQYF	TGTGCCAGCAGCTCCGGAGTCCCACCGTACCAAGAGACCCAGTACTTC
TRBD1	many	12	TRBV20-1	TRBJ2-3	CSALVRGDTQYF	TGCAGTGCCTTAGTCAGGGGGGATACGCAGTATTTT
.	many	15	TRBV7-9	TRBJ2-2	CASSLVAANTGELFF	TGTGCCAGCAGCTTGGTGGCAGCAAACACCGGGGAGCTGTTTTTT
TRBD2	.	14	TRBV20-1	TRBJ2-1	CSAQAGGPGNEQFF	TGCAGTGCTCAAGCGGGAGGGCCGGGGAATGAGCAGTTCTTC
TRBD2	few	16	TRBV11-3	TRBJ2-2	CASSSHAGVDAGELFF	TGTGCCAGCAGCTCCCATGCGGGAGTGGATGCCGGGGAGCTGTTTTTT
.	many	15	TRBV3-1	TRBJ2-5	CASSQTPLAMGRGYF	TGTGCCAGCAGCCAAACCCCCCTGGCTATGGGGCGAGGGTACTTC
.	many	14	TRBV24-1	TRBJ1-1	CATSDWRRGWGAFF	TGTGCCACCAGTGATTGGCGTAGGGGCTGGGGGGCTTTCTTT
.	many	16	TRBV28	TRBJ2-5	CASSSGQGSFQETQYF	TGTGCCAGCAGTTCCGGCCAGGGGTCTTTCCAAGAGACCCAGTACTTC
.	.	17	TRBV7-9	TRBJ1-4	CASVKGLYESTNEKLFF	TGTGCCAGCGTCAAAGGGCTATATGAGTCAACTAATGAAAAACTGTTTTTT
.	many	14	TRBV28	TRBJ1-1	CASSPPPRSTEAFF	TGTGCCAGCAGTCCGCCCCCGAGGAGCACTGAAGCTTTCTTT
.	.	15	TRBV6-1	TRBJ1-5	CASSPVGWSNQPQHF	TGTGCCAGCAGCCCCGTAGGCTGGAGCAATCAGCCCCAGCATTTT
TRBD1	many	16	TRBV18	TRBJ1-5	CASSPPGRGQKQPQHF	TGTGCCAGCTCACCACCGGGCAGGGGGCAAAAACAGCCCCAGCATTTT
TRBD1	.	15	TRBV4-1	TRBJ1-3	CASSLEQGTRNTIYF	TGCGCCAGCAGCCTTGAACAGGGGACGAGGAACACCATATATTTT
TRBD2	many	18	TRBV20-1	TRBJ2-1	CSARPAKILAGGDNEQFF	TGCAGTGCTAGACCCGCAAAGATACTAGCGGGAGGGGACAATGAGCAGTTCTTC
TRBD2	many	16	TRBV11-2	TRBJ2-3	CASSLRLAGGTDTQYF	TGTGCCAGCAGCCTGCGACTAGCGGGAGGAACAGATACGCAGTATTTT
.	many	15	TRBV18	TRBJ2-4	CASSATGLYGNIQYF	TGTGCCAGCTCAGCAACAGGGCTGTACGGAAACATTCAGTACTTC
TRBD2	.	16	TRBV25-1	TRBJ2-2	CASTSSGWIGAGELFF	TGTGCCAGCACCTCTAGCGGGTGGATAGGGGCCGGGGAGCTGTTTTTT
.	many	14	TRBV6-1	TRBJ1-1	CASSEALGRGKAFF	TGTGCCAGCAGTGAAGCGCTTGGGAGGGGCAAAGCTTTCTTT
.	few	12	TRBV28	TRBJ2-7	CASSDNLGEQYF	TGTGCCAGCAGTGACAACTTGGGGGAGCAGTACTTC
TRBD1	many	11	TRBV30	TRBJ2-3	CAATDRVTQYF	TGTGCCGCCACCGACAGGGTTACGCAGTATTTT
.	many	14	TRBV6-1	TRBJ1-6	CASSPIPGSSPLHF	TGTGCCAGCAGTCCAATACCAGGGTCTTCACCCCTCCACTTT
TRBD2	.	19	TRBV3-1	TRBJ2-7	CASSQESGLALRLAGEQYF	TGTGCCAGCAGCCAAGAGTCGGGACTAGCGTTACGATTAGCCGGCGAGCAGTACTTC
TRBD2	.	15	TRBV18	TRBJ2-7	CTSSQSGTRAYEQYF	TGTACCAGCTCACAATCCGGGACTAGAGCCTACGAGCAGTACTTC
.	.	12	TRBV19	TRBJ1-1	CASNEGPTEAFF	TGTGCCAGTAATGAGGGTCCCACTGAAGCTTTCTTT
.	few	13	TRBV6-2/TRBV6-3	TRBJ2-1	CASSYYRYNEQFF	TGTGCCAGCAGTTATTACCGATACAATGAGCAGTTCTTC
TRBD2	few	20	TRBV19	TRBJ2-1	CASSIKEPIGLADVWNEQFF	TGTGCCAGTAGTATAAAAGAACCGATAGGACTAGCGGACGTCTGGAATGAGCAGTTCTTC
.	many	16	TRBV5-1	TRBJ2-1	CASSLVTGSSYNEQFF	TGCGCCAGCAGCTTGGTGACTGGGAGCTCCTACAATGAGCAGTTCTTC
.	.	14	TRBV30	TRBJ2-2	CAWSVTINTGELFF	TGTGCCTGGAGTGTAACTATTAACACCGGGGAGCTGTTTTTT
TRBD2	many	18	TRBV7-3	TRBJ2-1	CASSLRGGLAGPYNEQFF	TGTGCCAGCAGCTTAAGGGGGGGGCTAGCGGGACCCTACAATGAGCAGTTCTTC
.	.	13	TRBV5-8	TRBJ1-5	CASSSRWHQPQHF	TGTGCCAGCAGCTCGCGGTGGCATCAGCCCCAGCATTTT
.	many	12	TRBV7-2	TRBJ2-5	CATRLDQETQYF	TGTGCCACCCGACTAGACCAAGAGACCCAGTACTTC
.	many	15	TRBV7-8	TRBJ1-1	CASTPGGDVNTEAFF	TGTGCCAGCACCCCGGGGGGGGATGTGAACACTGAAGCTTTCTTT
TRBD2	.	17	TRBV5-1	TRBJ2-3	CASSLFASGGGADTQYF	TGCGCCAGCAGCTTGTTTGCTAGCGGAGGTGGGGCAGATACGCAGTATTTT